This TCR beta chain was observed in a study of blood T cell repertoires in COVID-19. Overall study context: The United States, Italy and Spain supplied acute and convalescent COVID-19 samples. Sources were T cells, B-cell-depleted T cells, or PBMCs; the material itself was cDNA or gDNA.

In the original workflow: Amplification of reference gene primers provided the estimated nucleated cell counts. Measured with immunoSEQ multiplex PCR; TCRdb has only the in-frame clones, and not every one. The V and J calls and clone size were taken over from that table, and D and trimming were inferred from the DNA. The profile shows fewer than 60,000 clones, around 79% of them singletons. The sequencing input was peripheral blood. The TCR originated in a man aged 65 to 85 with acute or convalescent COVID-19.

The CDR3 here is CASSGASGSFAGSTDTQYF. The CDR3 DNA sequence: TGTGCCAGCTCCGGGGCTAGCGGGAGTTTTGCTGGTAGCACAGATACGCAGTATTTT. The rearrangement joins TRBV28 to TRBJ2-3; 10 bases map to TRBD2. The CDR3 sequence is 19 residues long. Germline CDR1 is MDHEN and CDR2 is SYDVKM. V lost 8 bases, J lost 0 bases, and 17 bases stayed unmatched.